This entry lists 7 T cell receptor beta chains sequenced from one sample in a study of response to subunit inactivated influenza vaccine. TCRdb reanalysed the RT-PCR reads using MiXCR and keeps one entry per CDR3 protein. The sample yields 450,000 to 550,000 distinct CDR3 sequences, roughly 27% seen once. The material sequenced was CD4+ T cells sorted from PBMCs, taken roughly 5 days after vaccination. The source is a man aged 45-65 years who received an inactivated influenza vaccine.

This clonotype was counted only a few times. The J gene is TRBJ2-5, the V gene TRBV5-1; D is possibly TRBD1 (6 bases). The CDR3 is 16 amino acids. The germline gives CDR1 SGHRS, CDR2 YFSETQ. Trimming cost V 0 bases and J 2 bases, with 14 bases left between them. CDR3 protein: CASSLGDMPPQETQYF. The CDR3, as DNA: TGCGCCAGCAGCTTGGGGGACATGCCCCCTCAAGAGACCCAGTACTTC.

CDR3 in amino acids: CAISDHLATYGYTF. CDR3 DNA: TGTGCCATCAGTGACCACCTAGCTACCTATGGCTACACCTTC. This chain links TRBV10-3 with TRBJ1-2; no definite D call. The germline gives CDR1 ENHRY, CDR2 SYGVKD. This CDR3 spans 14 amino acids. Deletions cut 3 bases from V and 4 bases from J, with 12 bases between.

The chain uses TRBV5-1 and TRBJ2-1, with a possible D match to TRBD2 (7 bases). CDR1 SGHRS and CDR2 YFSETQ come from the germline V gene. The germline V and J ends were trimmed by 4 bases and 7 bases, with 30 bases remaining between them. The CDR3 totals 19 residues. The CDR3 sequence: CASSLPGGRGSLGMNEQFF. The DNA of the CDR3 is TGCGCCAGCAGCCTACCGGGGGGCAGGGGCTCCCTCGGGATGAATGAGCAGTTCTTC.

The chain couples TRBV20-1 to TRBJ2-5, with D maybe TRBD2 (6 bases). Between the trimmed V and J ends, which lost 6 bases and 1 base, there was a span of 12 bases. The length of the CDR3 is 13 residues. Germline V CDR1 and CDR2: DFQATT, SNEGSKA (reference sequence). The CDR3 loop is CSARRDFQETQYF. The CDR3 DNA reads TGCAGTGCAAGACGGGACTTCCAAGAGACCCAGTACTTC.

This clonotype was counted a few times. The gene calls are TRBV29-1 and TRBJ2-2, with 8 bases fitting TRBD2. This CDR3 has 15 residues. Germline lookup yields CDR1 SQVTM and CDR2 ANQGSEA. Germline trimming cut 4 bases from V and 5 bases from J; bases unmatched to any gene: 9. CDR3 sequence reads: CSVAQTSGMTGELFF. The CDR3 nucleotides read TGCAGCGTTGCCCAAACTAGCGGAATGACCGGGGAGCTGTTTTTT.

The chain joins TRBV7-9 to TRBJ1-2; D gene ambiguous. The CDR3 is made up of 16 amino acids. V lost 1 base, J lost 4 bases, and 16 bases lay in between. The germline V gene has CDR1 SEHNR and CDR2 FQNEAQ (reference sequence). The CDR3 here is CASSLEAPGVGYGYTF. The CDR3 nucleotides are TGTGCCAGCAGCTTAGAGGCCCCGGGAGTCGGCTATGGCTACACCTTC.

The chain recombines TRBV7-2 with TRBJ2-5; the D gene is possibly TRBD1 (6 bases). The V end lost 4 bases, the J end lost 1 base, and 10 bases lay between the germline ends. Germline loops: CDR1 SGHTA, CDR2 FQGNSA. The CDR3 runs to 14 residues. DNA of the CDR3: TGTGCCAGCAGCTCACAGGGCTCCCAAGAGACCCAGTACTTC. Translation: CASSSQGSQETQYF.